This TCR delta chain was retrieved from a study of gamma-delta T cells after stem cell transplantation. The germline gives CDR1 GEAIGNYY, CDR2 EKD. V was pared by 0 bases and J by 1 base, with 14 bases of the junction left unmatched. The CDR3 covers 20 residues. TCRdb re-called clones from the RT-PCR reads using CATT. The sample contains thousands of delta-chain clones, around a tenth of which appear only once. The sequence was obtained from a human donor. It is not recorded whose cells these are; they may come from a transplant donor. The material sequenced was gamma-delta T cells. V is TRDV2 and J is TRDJ1; 12 nucleotides align to TRDD3. CDR3 residues: CACDTVVNAGGYGGTDKLIF. Here the CDR3 DNA reads TGTGCCTGTGACACCGTAGTCAACGCTGGGGGATACGGGGGCACCGATAAACTCATCTTT.